This paragraph reports one T cell receptor beta chain. Here immunoSEQ multiplex PCR was the method, and the copy in TCRdb shows in-frame clones only, minus some. Of about 46,000 clones listed, 92% are singletons. These data originate in a study of T cells after posttransplantation cyclophosphamide. The sequenced material came from PBMCs. The clonotype comes from a woman in her fifties or sixties in good health and a related stem cell transplant donor.

The CDR3 DNA sequence: TGTGCCAGCAGTGAACGGGGGATCATCTCCTACGAGCAGTACTTC. It codes for CASSERGIISYEQYF. This chain links TRBV6-1 with TRBJ2-7, with a possible D match to TRBD2 (6 bases). Trimming cost V 2 bases and J 0 bases, with 11 bases left between them. The CDR3 loop spans 15 amino acids. Germline assignment: CDR1 MNHNS and CDR2 SASEGT.